These T cell receptor beta chains were read from a single sample in a study of cytomegalovirus exposure and HLA in healthy donors. The method was immunoSEQ multiplex PCR; TCRdb's version includes in-frame clones alone and lacks a portion of them. The sample holds under 200,000 clones, about four fifths seen once. Sequenced material: PBMCs. Receptors were obtained from a woman in her twenties or thirties in good health and CMV-seropositive. Each CDR3 is given without its conserved first and last residue.

j_call,v_call,cdr3_length,cdr3_aa
TRBJ2-2,TRBV4-3,12,ASSLIAATGELF
TRBJ2-1,TRBV19,17,ASNGRFGGRAGILDEQF
TRBJ1-3,TRBV2,13,ASSEAWSSGNTIY
TRBJ1-6,TRBV4-3,13,ASRQSWDRDSPLH
TRBJ1-2,TRBV9,13,ASSPQGVSNYGYT
TRBJ1-5,TRBV2,11,ASSARGFQPQH
TRBJ1-1,TRBV10-2,12,ASSEDRRYTEAF
TRBJ2-1,TRBV10-3,14,AISRKQGSSYNEQF
TRBJ1-1,TRBV18,14,ASSPGTGGMNTEAF
TRBJ2-1,TRBV5-8,13,ASSRAGHSLAEQF
TRBJ2-7,TRBV9,12,ASSVDRGAYEQY
TRBJ1-2,TRBV6-1,11,ASSRQIDYGYT
TRBJ2-5,TRBV7-9,11,SSSLPGRETQY
TRBJ1-2,TRBV2,11,ASSEQINYGYT
TRBJ2-1,TRBV4-1,10,ASSQEDTLQF
TRBJ2-7,TRBV7-9,17,ASSLPTAGGTIGDYEQY
TRBJ2-2,TRBV7-2,12,ASSPRGLAGELF
TRBJ1-2,TRBV27,12,ASSLTYQGYGYT
TRBJ1-2,TRBV27,11,ASSFPSGYGYT
TRBJ1-3,TRBV23-1,10,ASSHEPLTIY
TRBJ1-1,TRBV7-3,11,ASSLKGGAQAF
TRBJ1-5,TRBV19,12,ASSRDGLNQPQH
TRBJ1-4,TRBV10-2,11,ASSDRGGEKLF
TRBJ2-1,TRBV4-2,14,ASSQLAGLPGAEQF
TRBJ2-1,TRBV9,13,ASSVGSLTYNEQF
TRBJ1-2,TRBV6-4,14,ASSPTGTGGFYGYT
TRBJ2-3,TRBV6-5,13,ASSPRGPFTDTQY
TRBJ2-5,TRBV12-5,11,ASGKGTEETQY
TRBJ2-7,TRBV27,12,ASIRTASSYEQY
TRBJ2-7,TRBV2,13,ASSEGDRGIYEQY
TRBJ2-3,TRBV14,17,ASSLLIGGGEGRADTQY
TRBJ2-3,TRBV14,8,ASSQDKQY
TRBJ2-1,TRBV5-4,13,ASSLGLAEYNEQF